Listed here is a single T cell receptor beta chain. It lacks a known antigen. No base-level quality is on record; no much larger clone is a single base apart. Using the deep immunoSEQ assay, multiplex PCR amplified TCR CDR3 regions from genomic DNA. For each cell subset, the extracted genomic DNA was distributed evenly across all wells of several immunoSEQ 96-well plates, and each plate served as one replicate. For sorted subsets, approximately 200 ng of genomic DNA, equivalent to roughly 30,000 T cell genomes, went into each replicate PCR. Purified libraries were measured with a Qubit 3.0 fluorometer, size-checked on a Bioanalyzer 2100, and measured again with the KAPA Library Quantification kit. Every immunoSEQ 96-well plate was sequenced on a separate single-read 150-cycle Illumina NextSeq 550 flow cell. The study's processing was this. Because the immunoSEQ output held only junctional sequences and lacked quality scores, the filtering could not match the filtering applied to full-length reads. Sequences were annotated with PyIR, a Python wrapper for IgBLAST v1.9, using IMGT germline references to assign V/J genes and CDR3. Reads were removed for weak V/J assignments (E-value above 1e-6), missing CDR3, stop codons, out-of-frame junctions, or ambiguous translated residues. A V3J clonotype was defined by an identical inferred V gene, J gene, and CDR3 amino acid sequence. Percentage overlap between repertoires was calculated by dividing the number of shared unique clonotypes by the size of the smaller repertoire. Richness of each repertoire was evaluated using RTK rarefaction, the Chao1 estimator, and Recon v2.1 estimates of unobserved clonotypes. Generation probabilities were computed with OLGA for all TCRbeta clonotypes obtained by the gDNA method from several donors. This immuneACCESS table, as held by TCRdb, lists in-frame sequences with V and J called but not all clones. Of the missing ones, under half trace to an unresolved V gene in checked studies; the others have no known cause. V and J calls and clone size are given by that table; D and trimming were obtained from the DNA. Here the sample has about 1.9 million clones; 93% occur a single time. The ten largest clonotypes hold roughly 1.7% of the sample.

These data belong to a study of shared clonotypes between healthy human individuals (dated by TCRdb to the early 2020s). Regarding the research as a whole: The cohort comprised two women and a few men aged 18 to 49 years. Per donor, three plates each were used for CD4 naive and CD4 memory, two for CD8 naive, and one for CD8 memory. To estimate repertoire size and how much clonotypes are shared between individuals, the study performed deep sequencing of blood TCR repertoires from a few healthy adults. To increase sequencing depth and limit assay-specific biases, TCR repertoire library preparation and sequencing were carried out by different laboratories using diverse techniques. Between about 0.8 and 8.9 billion PBMCs per donor were obtained by leukapheresis.

General findings and caveats noted by the study authors: Sampling was restricted to blood, and TCR repertoires in tissue are likely to differ from TCR repertoires in blood. About 5% of naive CD4, around 4% of naive CD8, roughly 2.4% of memory CD4, and more than 0.35% of memory CD8 clonotypes were shared across a few donors. Compared with non-shared clonotypes, clonotypes shared by all four sorted-subset donors had higher generation probabilities. Naive subsets generally had larger estimated clonotype richness than memory subsets. Pairwise subsampling led to the expectation that sequencing depth would affect the degree of clonotype sharing among donors. The small number of donors limited the genetic and exposure-history diversity represented. Rarefaction of sorted-subset datasets indicated incomplete sequencing despite the large sequencing depth.

For the CD8 naive samples, CD45RO-negative cells were positively selected for CCR7, yielding a CD45RA+CCR7+ population from which TemRA cells were excluded. Healthy HIV-negative adults with no recently reported acute infections or vaccinations were included as donors. Only Caucasian adults living in Nashville, Tennessee, USA were represented among the donors. Blood was obtained by leukapheresis, after which PBMCs were separated by Ficoll-Histopaque density gradient centrifugation and cryopreserved in liquid nitrogen vapor phase. Analytical flow cytometry was used to check the purity and quantity of each magnetically sorted T cell population. Each sorted fraction had its genomic DNA isolated and then quantified by UV absorbance on a Nanodrop 2000c. Sequenced input: naive CD8+ T cells from PBMCs. The cell subset or site tag for this specimen amounts to: CD45RA+CCR7+. The receptor comes from a man between 18 and 29 years old in good health. Some clones in this sample may be carry-over from other donors' samples.

The CDR3 has the sequence CASRTSGSEETQYF. DNA sequence: TGTGCCTCGAGGACTAGCGGGAGTGAAGAGACCCAGTACTTC. The sequence links TRBV30 to TRBJ2-5; 13 nucleotides in the junction match TRBD2. From a lookup of the germline V gene (reference sequence), CDR1 and CDR2 are GTSNPN and SVGIG. The germline V end is reduced by 7 bases and the J end by 3 bases; junction bases left unmatched: 5. Reading from cysteine to phenylalanine, the CDR3 counts 14 amino acids. This entry keeps only the CDR3 DNA: 42 bases, framed from base 1.